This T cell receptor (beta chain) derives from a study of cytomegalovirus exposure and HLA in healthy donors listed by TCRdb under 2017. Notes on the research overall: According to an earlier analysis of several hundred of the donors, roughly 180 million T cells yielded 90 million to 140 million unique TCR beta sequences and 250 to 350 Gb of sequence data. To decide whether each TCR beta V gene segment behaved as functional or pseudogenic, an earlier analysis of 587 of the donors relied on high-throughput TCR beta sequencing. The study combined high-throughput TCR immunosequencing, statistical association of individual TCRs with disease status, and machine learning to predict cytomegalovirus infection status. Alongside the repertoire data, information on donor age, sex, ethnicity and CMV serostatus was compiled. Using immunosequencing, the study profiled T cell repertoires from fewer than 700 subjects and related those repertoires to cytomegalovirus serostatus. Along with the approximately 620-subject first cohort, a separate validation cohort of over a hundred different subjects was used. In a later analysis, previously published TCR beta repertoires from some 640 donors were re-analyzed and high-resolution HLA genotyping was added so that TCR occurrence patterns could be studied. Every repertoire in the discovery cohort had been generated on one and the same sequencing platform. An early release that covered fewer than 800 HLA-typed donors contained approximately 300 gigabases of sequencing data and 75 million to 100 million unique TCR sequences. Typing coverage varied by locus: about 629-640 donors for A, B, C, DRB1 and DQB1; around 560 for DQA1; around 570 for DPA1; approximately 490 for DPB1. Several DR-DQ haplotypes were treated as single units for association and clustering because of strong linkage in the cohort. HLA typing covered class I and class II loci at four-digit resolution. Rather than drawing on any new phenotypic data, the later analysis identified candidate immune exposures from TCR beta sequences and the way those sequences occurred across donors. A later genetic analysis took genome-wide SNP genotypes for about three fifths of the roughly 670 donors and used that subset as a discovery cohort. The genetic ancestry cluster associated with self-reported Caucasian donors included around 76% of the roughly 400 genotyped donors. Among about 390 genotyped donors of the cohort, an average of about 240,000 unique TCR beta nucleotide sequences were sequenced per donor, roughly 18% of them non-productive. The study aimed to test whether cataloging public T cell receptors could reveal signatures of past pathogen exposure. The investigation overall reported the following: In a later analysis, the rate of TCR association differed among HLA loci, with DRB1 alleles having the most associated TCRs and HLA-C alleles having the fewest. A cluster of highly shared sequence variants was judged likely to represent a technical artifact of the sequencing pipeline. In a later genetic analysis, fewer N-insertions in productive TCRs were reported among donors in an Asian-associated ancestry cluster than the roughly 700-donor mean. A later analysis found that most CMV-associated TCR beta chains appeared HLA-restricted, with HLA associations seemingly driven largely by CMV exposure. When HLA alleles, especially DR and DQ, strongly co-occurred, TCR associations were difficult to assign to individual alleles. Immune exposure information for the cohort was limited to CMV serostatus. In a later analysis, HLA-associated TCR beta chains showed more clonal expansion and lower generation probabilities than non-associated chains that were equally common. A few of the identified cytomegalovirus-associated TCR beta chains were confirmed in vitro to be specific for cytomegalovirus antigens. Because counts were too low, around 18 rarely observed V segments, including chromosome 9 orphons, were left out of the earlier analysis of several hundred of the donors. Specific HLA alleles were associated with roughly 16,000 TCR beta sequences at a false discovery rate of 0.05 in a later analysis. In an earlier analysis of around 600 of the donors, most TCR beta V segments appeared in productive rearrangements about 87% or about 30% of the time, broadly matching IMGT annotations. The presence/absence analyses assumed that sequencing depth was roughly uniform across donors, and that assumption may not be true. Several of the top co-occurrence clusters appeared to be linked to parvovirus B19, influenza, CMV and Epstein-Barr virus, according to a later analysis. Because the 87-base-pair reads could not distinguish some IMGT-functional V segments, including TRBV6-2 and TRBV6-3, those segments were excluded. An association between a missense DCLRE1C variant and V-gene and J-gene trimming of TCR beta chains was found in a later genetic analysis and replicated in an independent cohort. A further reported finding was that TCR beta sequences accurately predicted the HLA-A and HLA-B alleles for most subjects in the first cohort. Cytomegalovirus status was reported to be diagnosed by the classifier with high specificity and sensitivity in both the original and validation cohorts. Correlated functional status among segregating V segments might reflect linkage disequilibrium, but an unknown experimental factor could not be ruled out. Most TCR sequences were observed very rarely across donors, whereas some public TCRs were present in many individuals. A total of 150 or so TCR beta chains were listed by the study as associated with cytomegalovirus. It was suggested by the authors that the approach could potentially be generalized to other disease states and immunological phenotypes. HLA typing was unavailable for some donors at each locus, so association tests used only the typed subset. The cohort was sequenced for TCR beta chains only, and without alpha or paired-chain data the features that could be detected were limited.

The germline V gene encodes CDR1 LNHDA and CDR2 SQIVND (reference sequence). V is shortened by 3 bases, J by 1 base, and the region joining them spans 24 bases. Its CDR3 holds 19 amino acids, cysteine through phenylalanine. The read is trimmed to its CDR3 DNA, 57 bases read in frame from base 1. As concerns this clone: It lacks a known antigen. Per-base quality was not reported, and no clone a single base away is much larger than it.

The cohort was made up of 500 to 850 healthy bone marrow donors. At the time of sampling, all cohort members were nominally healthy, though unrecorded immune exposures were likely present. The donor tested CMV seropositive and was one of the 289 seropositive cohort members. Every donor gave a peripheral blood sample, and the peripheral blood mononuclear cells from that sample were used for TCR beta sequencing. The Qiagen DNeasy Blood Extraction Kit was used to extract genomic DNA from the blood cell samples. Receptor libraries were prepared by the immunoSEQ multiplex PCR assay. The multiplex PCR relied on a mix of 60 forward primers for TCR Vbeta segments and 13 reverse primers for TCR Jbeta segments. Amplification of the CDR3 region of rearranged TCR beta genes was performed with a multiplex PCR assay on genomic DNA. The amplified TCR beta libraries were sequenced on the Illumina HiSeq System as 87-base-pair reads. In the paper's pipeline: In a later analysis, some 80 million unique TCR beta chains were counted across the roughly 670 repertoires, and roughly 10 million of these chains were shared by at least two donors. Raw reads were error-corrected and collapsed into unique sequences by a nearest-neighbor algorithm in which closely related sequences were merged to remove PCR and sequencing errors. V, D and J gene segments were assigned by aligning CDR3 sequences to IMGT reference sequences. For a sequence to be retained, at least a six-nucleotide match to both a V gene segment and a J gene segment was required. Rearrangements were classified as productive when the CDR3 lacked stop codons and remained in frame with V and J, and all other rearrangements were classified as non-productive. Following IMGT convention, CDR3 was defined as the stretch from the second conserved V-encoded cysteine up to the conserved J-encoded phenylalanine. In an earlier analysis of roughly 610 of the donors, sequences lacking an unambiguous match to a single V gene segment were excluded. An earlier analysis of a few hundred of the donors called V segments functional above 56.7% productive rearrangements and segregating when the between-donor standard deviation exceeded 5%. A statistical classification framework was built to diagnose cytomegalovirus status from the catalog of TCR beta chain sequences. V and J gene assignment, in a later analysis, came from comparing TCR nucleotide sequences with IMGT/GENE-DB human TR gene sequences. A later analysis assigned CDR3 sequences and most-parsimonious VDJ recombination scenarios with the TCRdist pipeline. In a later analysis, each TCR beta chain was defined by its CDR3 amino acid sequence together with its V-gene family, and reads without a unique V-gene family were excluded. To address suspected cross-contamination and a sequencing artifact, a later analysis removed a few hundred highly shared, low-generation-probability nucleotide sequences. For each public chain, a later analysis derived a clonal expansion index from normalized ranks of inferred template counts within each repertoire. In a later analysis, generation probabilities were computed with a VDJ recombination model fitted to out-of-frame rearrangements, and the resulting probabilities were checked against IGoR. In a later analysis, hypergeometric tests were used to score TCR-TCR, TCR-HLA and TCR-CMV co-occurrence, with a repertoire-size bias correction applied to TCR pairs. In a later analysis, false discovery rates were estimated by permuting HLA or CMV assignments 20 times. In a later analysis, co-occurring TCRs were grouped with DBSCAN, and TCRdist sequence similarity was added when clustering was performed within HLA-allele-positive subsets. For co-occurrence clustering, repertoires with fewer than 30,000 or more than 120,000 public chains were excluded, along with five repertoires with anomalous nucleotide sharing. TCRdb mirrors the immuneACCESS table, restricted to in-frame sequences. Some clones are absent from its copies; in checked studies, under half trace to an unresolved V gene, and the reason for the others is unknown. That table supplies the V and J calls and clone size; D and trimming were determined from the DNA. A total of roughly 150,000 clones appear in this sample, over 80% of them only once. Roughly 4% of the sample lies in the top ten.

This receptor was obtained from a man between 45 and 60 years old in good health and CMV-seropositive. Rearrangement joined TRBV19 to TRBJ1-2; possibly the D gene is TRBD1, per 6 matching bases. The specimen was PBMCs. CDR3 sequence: CASSMPSGTKGRLNYGYTF. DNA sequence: TGTGCCAGTAGTATGCCTTCCGGGACAAAGGGACGTCTTAACTATGGCTACACCTTC.